This TCR beta chain was recorded in a study of blood T cell repertoires in COVID-19. Whole-study context: Acute and convalescent COVID-19 samples came from the United States, Italy and Spain. T cells, B-cell-depleted T cells, or PBMCs supplied cDNA or gDNA.

Study processing details: Nucleated cell counts were estimated from reference gene primer amplification. Produced via immunoSEQ multiplex PCR; TCRdb's table is partial and in-frame only. Clone size and V and J calls were adopted from that table, with D and trimming inferred from the DNA. The sample has 93,000 or so clones, less than 90% seen once; the top ten hold 6% to 6.5%. This CDR3 has 15 residues. In germline, CDR1 is LGHDT, CDR2 YNNKEL (reference sequence). V lost 4 bases to trimming and J lost 2 bases; unmatched junction nucleotides: 8. This receptor was taken from a human donor in a cohort sampled during active COVID-19. This chain uses TRBV3-1 (or the pseudogene TRBV3-2) with TRBJ2-7, with 7 bases identical to TRBD1. What was sequenced was peripheral blood. The CDR3 reads CASSPGTVAAYEQYF. For the CDR3, the DNA is TGTGCCAGCAGCCCGGGGACAGTCGCAGCCTACGAGCAGTACTTC.